This T cell receptor (beta chain) originates from a study of blood T cell repertoires in COVID-19. Sequencing used immunoSEQ multiplex PCR; TCRdb keeps in-frame clones, though not all of them. The table includes about 340,000 clones, approximately 91% detected once. Germline loops: CDR1 DFQATT, CDR2 SNEGSKA (reference sequence). V was pared by 5 bases and J by 6 bases, with 10 bases between. The CDR3 has 11 amino acids. This chain joins TRBV20-1 and TRBJ1-1; D is perhaps TRBD1 (5 bases). Sequenced: peripheral blood. This sequence was found in a woman between 65 and 79 years old with COVID-19, enrolled during active disease. CDR3 bases: TGCAGTGCTGTAGACAGACCTGAAGCTTTCTTT. It specifies CSAVDRPEAFF.